A selection of T cell receptor beta chains follows, all from one sample in a study of Ad26.COV2.S vaccination and SARS-CoV-2 variants. The data were produced by immunoSEQ multiplex PCR, yet TCRdb's version contains in-frame clones alone and is incomplete. The top ten clones hold 3% to 3.5% of a sample with 400,000 or so clones, more than 85% of them seen once. The sample was peripheral blood, taken in a trial of Ad26.COV2.S vaccine versus placebo. These receptors originate from a person between 18 and 60 years old who received the Ad26.COV2.S COVID-19 vaccine or a placebo. Each CDR3 is given without its conserved first and last residue. Clone size, where shown, is once, few, many, or a class for clones that have expanded.

v_gene: TRBV15; abundance: once; CDR3aa: ATGDSRVGTEAF
v_gene: TRBV7-9; abundance: -; CDR3aa: ASSPTHPGHSWAPYEQY
v_gene: TRBV11-2; abundance: -; CDR3aa: ASSTPRGYGEQF
v_gene: TRBV10-1; abundance: -; CDR3aa: ASSKTGNSNQPQH
v_gene: TRBV6-5; abundance: -; CDR3aa: ASRLAGPNEQF
v_gene: TRBV19; abundance: once; CDR3aa: ASRPGLAGAGELF
v_gene: TRBV6-4; abundance: -; CDR3aa: ASSDSFRDTEAF
v_gene: TRBV7-2; abundance: -; CDR3aa: ASSLAGGGQGQPQH
v_gene: TRBV15; abundance: -; CDR3aa: ATSKVEETQY
v_gene: TRBV3-1/TRBV3-2; abundance: -; CDR3aa: ASSQGTGSGNQPQH
v_gene: TRBV5-1; abundance: -; CDR3aa: ASSQTGTEGTDTQY
v_gene: TRBV7-2; abundance: -; CDR3aa: ASSPGPTNSYNSPLH
v_gene: TRBV19; abundance: -; CDR3aa: ASSIGLVDEQF
v_gene: TRBV6-2/TRBV6-3; abundance: -; CDR3aa: ASSLAGAPSYEQY
v_gene: TRBV7-2; abundance: -; CDR3aa: ASSFGRWTETQY
v_gene: TRBV15; abundance: once; CDR3aa: ATSPTRVFNQPQH
v_gene: TRBV3-1/TRBV3-2; abundance: -; CDR3aa: ASSRSLQETQY
v_gene: TRBV20-1; abundance: -; CDR3aa: SASEVRSYEQY
v_gene: TRBV7-9; abundance: -; CDR3aa: ASSGTKETQY
v_gene: TRBV5-1; abundance: -; CDR3aa: ASKGTETTDTQY
v_gene: TRBV6-6; abundance: -; CDR3aa: ASSRQTGPRNQPQH
v_gene: TRBV5-8; abundance: -; CDR3aa: ASSLEGSDEQY
v_gene: TRBV2; abundance: -; CDR3aa: ASSEAGLTNRYEQY
v_gene: TRBV9; abundance: -; CDR3aa: AWDYEQF
v_gene: TRBV7-2; abundance: -; CDR3aa: ASSLPGTYNEQF
v_gene: TRBV11-2; abundance: -; CDR3aa: ASTQYGAGASYNEQF
v_gene: TRBV2; abundance: few; CDR3aa: ASSPFQETQY
v_gene: TRBV6-5; abundance: -; CDR3aa: ASSRQVLSNYGYT
v_gene: TRBV4-1; abundance: -; CDR3aa: ASSQVGGSSYEQY
v_gene: TRBV7-2; abundance: -; CDR3aa: ASSWTGQGGYT
v_gene: TRBV2; abundance: -; CDR3aa: ASSGDRRAF
v_gene: TRBV7-2; abundance: -; CDR3aa: ASSLAESAGGHRGEQY
v_gene: TRBV13; abundance: -; CDR3aa: ASSLRDREY
v_gene: TRBV19; abundance: -; CDR3aa: ASSTGQRTDTQY
v_gene: TRBV24-1; abundance: -; CDR3aa: ATSDVTEYTDTQY
v_gene: TRBV2; abundance: -; CDR3aa: ASSGGLAGPGELF
v_gene: TRBV3-1/TRBV3-2; abundance: once; CDR3aa: ASSQDWGVTEAF